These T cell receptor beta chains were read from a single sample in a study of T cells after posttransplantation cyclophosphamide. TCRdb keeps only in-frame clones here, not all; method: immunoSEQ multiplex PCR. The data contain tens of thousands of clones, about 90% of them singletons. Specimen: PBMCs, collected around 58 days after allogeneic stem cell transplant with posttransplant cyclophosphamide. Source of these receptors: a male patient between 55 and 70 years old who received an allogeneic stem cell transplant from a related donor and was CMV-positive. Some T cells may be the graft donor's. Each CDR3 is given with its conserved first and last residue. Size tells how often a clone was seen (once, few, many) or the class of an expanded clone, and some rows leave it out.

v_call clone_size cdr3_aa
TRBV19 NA CASSGQNTGELFF
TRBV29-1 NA CSVGEQINEKLFF
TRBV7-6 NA CASSSGGSEQFF
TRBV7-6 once CASSLSGNQPGNTIYF
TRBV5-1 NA CASSLGFLSRENTEAFF
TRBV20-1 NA CSASFDYGYTF
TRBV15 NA CATSRPLAGGETQYF
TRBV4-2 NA CASSQEQGGFIDTQYF
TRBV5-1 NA CASSLELAGEETQYF
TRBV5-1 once CASRPVYRGLSPLHF
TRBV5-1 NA CASSLAPTGRRAEQYF
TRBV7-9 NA CATSTALESNEKLFF
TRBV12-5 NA CASALTGDQPQHF
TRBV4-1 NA CASSPTEGREQFF
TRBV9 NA CASRPFGDSAETQYF
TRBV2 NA CASLPGGATNEKLFF
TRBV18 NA CASSPRRTGVGEDGEAFF
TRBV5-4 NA CASSLGTSQETQYF
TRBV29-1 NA CSVELDRLEGGGYTF
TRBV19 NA CASRPFRDSDSDTQYF
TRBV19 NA CASSILATSYEQYF
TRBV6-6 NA CASSSVTSRPDTQYF
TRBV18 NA CASSPQGASNQPQHF
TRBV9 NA CASSVGTSSGYGETQYF
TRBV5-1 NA CASSTDGTYTGELFF
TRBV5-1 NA CASSRGQGDDEQFF
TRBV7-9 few CASSLEGNSPLHF
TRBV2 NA CAILAGASVTQYF
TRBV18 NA CASGQGDQGEAFF
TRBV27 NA CASSLYGGSNTGELFF
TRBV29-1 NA CSVEGDSTGELFF
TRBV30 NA CAWSVPGTGPKKLFF
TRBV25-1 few CASNGQLNTEAFF
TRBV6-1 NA CASTLDRNSGNTIYF
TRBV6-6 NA CASSYFGGAGSPLHF
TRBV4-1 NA CASSQVGEVTQHF
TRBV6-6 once CASSPRQANTGELFF
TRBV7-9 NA CASSLGLGRGYTF
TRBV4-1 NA CASSQWAGQETQYF
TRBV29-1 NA CSVETRVRMVGDTEAFF
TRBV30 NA CAWGRQNNSPLHF
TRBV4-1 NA CASSQAGLTRNPGANVLTF
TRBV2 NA CASSGESPFYNEQFF
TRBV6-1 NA CASSAQGLNQPQHF